This T cell receptor (beta chain) is from a study of vaccination and CD4 T cells after COVID-19 (dated by TCRdb to between 2021 and 2023). For the study in its entirety: Convalescent patients had a positive SARS-CoV-2 result on nasal swab PCR, and of these patients, several had mild disease and one had severe disease. Six males and four females were included in the convalescent cohort, with two Hispanic individuals, seven Caucasians, two Asians and one multiracial person represented. Participants received two doses of either the Pfizer-BioNTech BNT162b2 vaccine (n=8) or the Moderna mRNA-1273 vaccine (n=2). Post-COVID blood samples from convalescent patients were collected a median of around 100 days after diagnosis, with a range of roughly 30 to 161 days. Post-vaccine blood samples were collected a median of about 72 days after the second vaccine dose, ranging from 14 to 241 days. For stimulating the cultures, overlapping spike peptide pools were used, derived from SARS-CoV-2 as well as from the common cold coronaviruses HCoV-NL63, HCoV-OC43 and HCoV-229E. In control cultures, a CEFX viral epitope pool was used as positive control, an HIV-1 Nef peptide pool was used as negative control, or no peptide was added. In under 13 COVID-19 convalescent patients and a handful of infection-naive healthy vaccine recipients, researchers compared the spike-specific CD4+ TCR repertoire from before mRNA vaccination with the repertoire from after. General findings and caveats noted by the study authors: In convalescent patients, a median around 84% of post-vaccine SARS-CoV-2-reactive clones were detected only after vaccination, and vaccine-specific priming was suggested by this finding. In convalescent patients, nearly all vaccine-specific clones (304 of 307) were found to be mono-reactive for SARS-CoV-2 spike rather than cross-reactive with common cold coronaviruses. The number of convalescent patients in the study was relatively small, and the study did not examine early timepoints following natural infection. The median number of SARS-CoV-2-reactive clonotypes rose from under 25 after infection to some 37 after vaccination, but the change was not significant.

The germline V gene encodes CDR1 DFQATT and CDR2 SNEGSKA (reference sequence). V was cut back by 3 bases and J by 4 bases, leaving a gap of 10 bases between them. From the cysteine up to the phenylalanine, the CDR3 has a length of 13 residues. Only CDR3 DNA remains: 39 bases, in frame from the first base. Sample treatment or condition, as interpreted from the label and publication: approximately nine-day PBMC culture with coronavirus spike peptide pools or control peptides (ViraFEST assay). The study used the ViraFEST assay, which expanded antigen-specific T cells with peptide pools and then identified expanded clonotypes by TCR sequencing. The positive SARS-CoV-2 PCR tests of the convalescent patients were dated from March to December 2020, before the Alpha, Beta and Delta variants emerged in the United States. Approximately 1.8 million PBMCs per well were cultured in IMDM with approximately 5.2% human AB serum and roughly 9.3 IU/ml IL-2, plus 10 ug/ml peptide pools. Half of the culture medium was replaced with fresh IL-2-containing medium on days 3 and 7. After 9 to 10 days of culture, CD4+ T cells were isolated by negative selection using the EasySep CD4+ T cell isolation kit. Ficoll-Paque Plus gradient centrifugation was used to isolate PBMCs from whole blood, and the isolated PBMCs were then either used fresh or cryopreserved at -140C. Culture conditions were generally each tested in triplicate wells.

This clonotype appeared a few times. Its binding antigen is unknown. No base quality values were provided; no much bigger clone lies one nucleotide off. Libraries were constructed by PCR. DNA from cultured CD4+ T cells was subjected to TCR sequencing with the Oncomine TCR Beta short-read assay at the Johns Hopkins FTIC core. The QIAamp micro DNA kit was used to extract genomic DNA from the cultured CD4+ T cells. The Oncomine TCR Beta libraries from cultured CD4+ T cells were pooled using unique dual indexes and then sequenced on an Illumina iSeq 100. On the authors' methods: Non-productive sequences were filtered out, and CDR3s that did not start with C, did not end with F or W, or were shorter than 7 amino acids were discarded. Antigen-specific clonotypes were identified using the MANAFEST web application through comparison of peptide-stimulated wells with reference and other culture wells. An FDR below 0.05, an odds ratio above 5, and a productive frequency above 0.1% in at least two of three replicate wells were required for clones to be considered positive. Cross-reactive clonotypes were defined as significantly expanded in both SARS-CoV-2 spike wells and at least one common cold coronavirus spike condition. Similarity between CDR3 sequences was evaluated in R version 3.6.1 using Levenshtein distances (stringdist) and unrooted phylogenetic trees (ape). TCRdb reprocessing: public reads trimmed at Q25 with fastp, clones called with MiXCR, in-frame beta chains kept. Every distinct CDR3 protein forms one entry, paired with its most common genes and DNA. These V and J calls originate from TCRdb's pipeline instead of the authors' own analysis. This sample is represented by around 20,000 distinct CDR3 sequences; 44% of them were singletons. Approximately 24% of the sample is taken by the ten largest.

The rearrangement joined TRBV20-1 to TRBJ1-5; the D gene is perhaps TRBD1, from 5 matching bases. This TCR was recovered from a human donor who had recovered from COVID-19. The material sequenced was CD4+ T cells from blood, cultured in vitro, taken before SARS-CoV-2 vaccination. The CDR3 protein sequence reads: CSASQGFNQPQHF. The DNA is TGCAGTGCTAGCCAGGGCTTTAATCAGCCCCAGCATTTT.